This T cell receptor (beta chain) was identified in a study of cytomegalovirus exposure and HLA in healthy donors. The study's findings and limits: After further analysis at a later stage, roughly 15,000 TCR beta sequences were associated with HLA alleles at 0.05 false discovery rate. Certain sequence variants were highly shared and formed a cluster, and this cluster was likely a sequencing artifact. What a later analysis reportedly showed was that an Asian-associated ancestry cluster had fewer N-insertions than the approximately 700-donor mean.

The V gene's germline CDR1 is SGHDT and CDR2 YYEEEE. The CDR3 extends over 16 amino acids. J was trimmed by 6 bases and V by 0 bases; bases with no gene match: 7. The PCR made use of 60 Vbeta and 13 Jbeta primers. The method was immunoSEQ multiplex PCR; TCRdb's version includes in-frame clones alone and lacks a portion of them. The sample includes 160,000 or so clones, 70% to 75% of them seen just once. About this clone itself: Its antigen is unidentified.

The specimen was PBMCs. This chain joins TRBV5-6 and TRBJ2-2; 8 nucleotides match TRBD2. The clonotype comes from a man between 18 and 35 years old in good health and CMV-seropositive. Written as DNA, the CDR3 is TGTGCCAGCAGCTTGGGTTGGCGGGAGGTACCCGGGGAGCTGTTTTTT. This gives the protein CASSLGWREVPGELFF.